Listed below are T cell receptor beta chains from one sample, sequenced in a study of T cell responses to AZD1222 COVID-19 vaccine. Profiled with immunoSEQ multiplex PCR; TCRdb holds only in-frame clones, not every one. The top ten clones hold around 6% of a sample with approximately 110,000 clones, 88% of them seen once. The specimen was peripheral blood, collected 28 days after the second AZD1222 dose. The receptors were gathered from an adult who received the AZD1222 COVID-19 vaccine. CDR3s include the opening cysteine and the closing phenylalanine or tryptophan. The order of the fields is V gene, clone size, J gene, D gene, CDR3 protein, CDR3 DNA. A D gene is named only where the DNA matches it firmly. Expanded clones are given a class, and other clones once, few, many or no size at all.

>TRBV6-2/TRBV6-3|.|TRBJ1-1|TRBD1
CASSYSSGGTEAFF
TGTGCCAGCAGTTACTCGTCAGGGGGCACTGAAGCTTTCTTT
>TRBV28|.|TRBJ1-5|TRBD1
CASNQGARGNQPQHF
TGTGCCAGCAATCAGGGGGCGCGGGGCAATCAGCCCCAGCATTTT
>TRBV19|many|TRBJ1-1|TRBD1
CASSPRQGGNTEAFF
TGTGCCAGTAGTCCACGACAGGGTGGAAACACTGAAGCTTTCTTT
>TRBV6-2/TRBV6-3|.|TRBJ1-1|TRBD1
CASSYSWDRLNTEAFF
TGTGCCAGCAGTTACTCCTGGGACAGATTGAACACTGAAGCTTTCTTT
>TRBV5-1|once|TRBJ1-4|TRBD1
CASSLGQGGYEKLFF
TGCGCCAGCAGTTTGGGACAGGGAGGATACGAAAAACTGTTTTTT
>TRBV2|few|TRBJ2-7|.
CASSDDITYEQYF
TGTGCCAGCAGTGACGACATTACCTACGAGCAGTACTTC
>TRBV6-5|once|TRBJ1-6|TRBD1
CASSRQGDSPLHF
TGTGCCAGCAGTAGACAGGGGGACTCACCCCTCCACTTT
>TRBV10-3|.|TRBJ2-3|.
CAISAGVVGADTQYF
TGTGCCATCAGTGCGGGTGTAGTTGGCGCAGATACGCAGTATTTT
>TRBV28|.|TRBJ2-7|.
CASTPPGTSFYEQYF
TGTGCCAGCACCCCGCCGGGGACAAGCTTCTACGAGCAGTACTTC
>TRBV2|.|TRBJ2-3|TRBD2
CASSRLGTNQYTDTQYF
TGTGCCAGCAGCCGACTGGGGACTAACCAGTACACAGATACGCAGTATTTT
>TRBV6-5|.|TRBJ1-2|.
CASSTGTEANYGYTF
TGTGCCAGCAGTACAGGGACGGAAGCTAACTATGGCTACACCTTC
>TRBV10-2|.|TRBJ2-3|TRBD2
CASRFRLAFTDTQYF
TGCGCCAGCAGATTTAGACTAGCGTTTACAGATACGCAGTATTTT
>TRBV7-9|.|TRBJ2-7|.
CASSLSTYEQYF
TGTGCCAGCAGCTTATCCACCTACGAGCAGTACTTC
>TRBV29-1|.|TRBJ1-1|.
CSVEDNDRTNTEAFF
TGCAGCGTTGAAGACAATGACAGAACGAACACTGAAGCTTTCTTT
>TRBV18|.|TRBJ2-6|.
CASSPRARGTGANVLTF
TGTGCCAGCTCACCACGGGCCAGGGGCACTGGGGCCAACGTCCTGACTTTC
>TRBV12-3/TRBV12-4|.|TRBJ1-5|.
CASTLGVGQPQHF
TGTGCCAGCACCTTAGGAGTGGGGCAGCCCCAGCATTTT
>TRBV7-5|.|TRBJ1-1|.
CARSTRQGAPTEAFF
TGTGCCAGAAGCACTCGACAGGGGGCGCCCACTGAAGCTTTCTTT
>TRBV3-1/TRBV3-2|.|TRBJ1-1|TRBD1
CASSPRDRGLTEAFF
TGTGCCAGCAGCCCTCGGGACAGGGGGCTCACTGAAGCTTTCTTT
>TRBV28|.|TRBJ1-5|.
CASESPTGTQPQHF
TGTGCCAGCGAATCCCCCACAGGGACTCAGCCCCAGCATTTT
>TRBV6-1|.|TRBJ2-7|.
CASMAGWDEQYF
TGTGCCAGCATGGCAGGGTGGGACGAGCAGTACTTC
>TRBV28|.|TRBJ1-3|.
CASSLAQLRTIYF
TGTGCCAGCAGTTTGGCACAGCTTCGCACCATATATTTT
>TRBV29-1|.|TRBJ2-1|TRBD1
CSESQGASYNEQFF
TGCAGCGAGTCACAGGGGGCATCCTACAATGAGCAGTTCTTC
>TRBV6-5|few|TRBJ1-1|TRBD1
CASSYSTGQGAGEAFF
TGTGCCAGCAGTTACTCGACCGGACAGGGGGCTGGAGAAGCTTTCTTT
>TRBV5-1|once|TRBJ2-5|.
CASSLAVETQYF
TGCGCCAGCAGCTTGGCCGTTGAGACCCAGTACTTC
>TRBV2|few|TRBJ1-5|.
CASSEVKGILSNQPQHF
TGTGCCAGCAGTGAGGTTAAGGGAATACTTAGCAATCAGCCCCAGCATTTT
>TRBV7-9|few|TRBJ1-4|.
CASSLGEGEKLFF
TGTGCCAGCAGCTTAGGAGAGGGGGAAAAACTGTTTTTT
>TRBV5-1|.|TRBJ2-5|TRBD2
CASSLLAGGPETQYF
TGCGCCAGCAGCTTACTAGCGGGGGGGCCAGAGACCCAGTACTTC
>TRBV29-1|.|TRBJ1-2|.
CSAEDGSWRYTF
TGCAGCGCCGAGGACGGGAGCTGGCGCTACACCTTC
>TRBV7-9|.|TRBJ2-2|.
CASTANGFGARLSNTGELFF
TGTGCCAGCACAGCGAACGGGTTTGGGGCGAGGCTTTCGAACACCGGGGAGCTGTTTTTT